This T cell receptor beta chain was sequenced in a study of T cell responses to AZD1222 COVID-19 vaccine. The CDR3 loop spans 13 amino acids. V was shortened by 0 bases and J by 6 bases, with 6 bases between the two germline ends. Germline lookup yields CDR1 MNHNY and CDR2 SVGAGI (reference sequence). Only in-frame clones appear in the TCRdb table, and some are missing; sequencing was by immunoSEQ multiplex PCR. This sample has around 150,000 clones, with 88% found just once. This sequence joins TRBV6-6 and TRBJ2-4; D possibly corresponds to TRBD2 (5 bases). The material was peripheral blood, obtained on day 0 of AZD1222 vaccination. The receptor comes from an adult in good health. This CDR3 reads CASSYSSGNIQYF. The CDR3 DNA reads TGTGCCAGCAGTTACTCGAGCGGAAACATTCAGTACTTC.